The 15 T cell receptor beta chains reported below all come from one sample, sequenced in a study of shared clonotypes between healthy human individuals. Repertoires were generated with immunoSEQ multiplex PCR, while TCRdb's copy carries only in-frame clones and drops some. The data show approximately 1.5 million clones, just under 99% seen once. Sequenced: naive CD4+ T cells sorted from blood. Sample subset: CD45RA+ positively selected. These receptors were taken from a young man in good health.

Written as DNA, the CDR3 is TGCGCCAGCAGCCAAGGGGGCGGGGGGCTAGCGCCAGCCTCCTACAATGAGCAGTTCTTC. It encodes CASSQGGGGLAPASYNEQFF. The genes are TRBV4-3 and TRBJ2-1; TRBD2 agrees at 8 bases. Losses at the gene ends were 1 base for V and 0 bases for J; bases not matched to a gene: 14. The CDR3 has 20 amino acids. CDR1 and CDR2 from the germline V gene are LGHNA and YSLEER.

V is TRBV9 and J is TRBJ2-5; D gene unclear. Looked up from germline, CDR1 is SGDLS and CDR2 is YYNGEE. The ends were cut back, 4 bases at V and 2 bases at J, with 12 bases in the middle. CDR3 length: 14 residues. Here the CDR3 reads CASSPGSAQETQYF. The CDR3 region has the DNA TGTGCCAGCAGCCCCGGCAGCGCACAAGAGACCCAGTACTTC. Based on the CDR3 plus reference TRBV9 and TRBJ2-5, the full variable domain is DSGVTQTPKHLITATGQRVTLRCSPRSGDLSVYWYQQSLDQGLQFLIQYYNGEERAKGNILERFSAQQFPDLHSELNLSSLELGDSALYFCASSPGSAQETQYFGPGTRLLVL.

The CDR3 spells CASRDETYNEQFF. The CDR3 nucleotides are TGTGCCAGCCGGGACGAAACCTACAATGAGCAGTTCTTC. This chain links TRBV28 with TRBJ2-1; D assignment may be TRBD1 or TRBD2 (5 bases each). Germline V CDR1 and CDR2: MDHEN, SYDVKM. V was pared by 8 bases and J by 2 bases, with 10 bases between. The CDR3 spans 13 residues. Supplemented by reference TRBV28 and TRBJ2-1, the full variable domain reads DVKVTQSSRYLVKRTGEKVFLECVQDMDHENMFWYRQDPGLGLRLIYFSYDVKMKEKGDIPEGYSVSREKKERFSLILESASTNQTSMYLCASRDETYNEQFFGPGTRLTVL.

The chain is built from TRBV21-1 and TRBJ2-2; the D segment call TRBD2 is taken from the table without a DNA check. TRBV21-1 is an annotated pseudogene. CDR3 length: 18 residues. The CDR3 DNA follows: TGTGCCAGCAGCAAACGGGGAAAGGCGGGAGTTTACACCGGGGAGCTGTTTTTT. This gives the protein CASSKRGKAGVYTGELFF.

Points on this clone: This CDR3 is also generated by other DNA sequences in the sample. The genes are TRBV7-9 and TRBJ1-1, with unresolved D. This CDR3 contains 13 residues. CDR1 is SEHNR, CDR2 FQNEAQ, per germline (reference sequence). The V and J ends lost 5 bases and 1 base respectively, with 8 bases between them. The DNA of the CDR3 is TGTGCCAGCAGCGGCCAACCGAACACTGAAGCTTTCTTT. Its translation is CASSGQPNTEAFF.

The chain is built from TRBV18 and TRBJ2-3, with TRBD2 as a possible D gene (6 bases). Germline CDR1 is KGHSH and CDR2 is LQKENI. The CDR3 has 15 residues. Trimming cost V 0 bases and J 3 bases, with 10 bases left between them. The CDR3 is CASSPPGGMTDTQYF. CDR3 in DNA: TGTGCCAGCTCACCACCGGGCGGGATGACAGATACGCAGTATTTT. The variable domain in full, with the rest retrieved from reference TRBV18 and TRBJ2-3, is NAGVMQNPRHLVRRRGQEARLRCSPMKGHSHVYWYRQLPEEGLKFMVYLQKENIIDESGMPKERFSAEFPKEGPSILRIQQVVRGDSAAYFCASSPPGGMTDTQYFGPGTRLTVL.

The genes are TRBV28 and TRBJ2-3; TRBD2 aligns across 7 bases. CDR3 length: 18 residues. Germline V CDR1 and CDR2: MDHEN, SYDVKM. Losses at the gene ends were 2 bases for V and 1 base for J; bases not matched to a gene: 12. CDR3 residues: CASSLGAGAGQGTDTQYF. In nucleotides, the CDR3 is TGTGCCAGCAGTTTAGGCGCCGGAGCGGGGCAGGGCACAGATACGCAGTATTTT.

The rearrangement joins TRBV10-3 to TRBJ2-7; 9 bases align to TRBD2. CDR1 and CDR2 (germline): ENHRY, SYGVKD. Losses at the gene ends were 0 bases for V and 4 bases for J; bases not matched to a gene: 4. This CDR3 is 15 amino acids long. The CDR3 DNA follows: TGTGCCATCAGTGAGTCTCTAGCGGGGCGGTACGAGCAGTACTTC. Its translation: CAISESLAGRYEQYF.

The V and J genes are TRBV7-2 and TRBJ1-2; D is unresolved. Germline V lookup: CDR1 SGHTA, CDR2 FQGNSA. The germline V and J ends were trimmed by 4 bases and 0 bases, with 6 bases remaining between them. The CDR3 contains 13 residues. The CDR3 DNA is TGTGCCAGCAGCTCCTACACTAACTATGGCTACACCTTC. Translation gives CASSSYTNYGYTF.

The chain is built from TRBV18 and TRBJ2-4; D is perhaps TRBD1 or TRBD2 (5 bases each). V dropped 0 bases and J dropped 5 bases, with 5 bases sitting between them. The germline V gene has CDR1 KGHSH and CDR2 LQKENI. The CDR3 has 13 residues. CDR3 loop: CASSPPGQNIQYF. For the CDR3, the DNA is TGTGCCAGCTCACCACCGGGACAAAACATTCAGTACTTC. The full variable domain, its missing parts supplied by reference TRBV18 and TRBJ2-4, is NAGVMQNPRHLVRRRGQEARLRCSPMKGHSHVYWYRQLPEEGLKFMVYLQKENIIDESGMPKERFSAEFPKEGPSILRIQQVVRGDSAAYFCASSPPGQNIQYFGAGTRLSVL.

The CDR3 DNA reads TGTGCCAGCAGTTTAAGGGGTATCACAGATACGCAGTATTTT. The encoded protein is CASSLRGITDTQYF. The chain couples TRBV27 to TRBJ2-3, with D tentatively TRBD1 (5 bases). Germline V gene sequence: CDR1 MNHEY, CDR2 SMNVEV (reference sequence). The V and J ends lost 2 bases and 2 bases respectively, with 8 bases between them. The CDR3 sequence is 14 residues long.

This chain connects TRBV6-1 to TRBJ2-7, with 9 bases lining up with TRBD2. The V segment lost 0 bases and the J segment 3 bases; nucleotides outside the gene matches: 12. CDR1 and CDR2 (germline): MNHNS, SASEGT. This CDR3 contains 18 residues. The CDR3 DNA reads TGTGCCAGCAGTGAAGCGCTTACCTTAAGCGGGAGGAGCTACGAGCAGTACTTC. It codes for CASSEALTLSGRSYEQYF.

The rearrangement uses TRBV14 and TRBJ2-1; TRBD2 aligns across 9 bases. Trimming cost V 0 bases and J 1 base; bases outside gene matches: 7. The CDR3 is 18 residues long. Germline-derived CDR1 and CDR2 are SGHDN and FVKESK. The CDR3 DNA sequence: TGTGCCAGCAGCCAAGAGGGCGGACTAGCGATTTCCTACAATGAGCAGTTCTTC. Translating gives CASSQEGGLAISYNEQFF. The entire variable domain, with the rest obtained from reference TRBV14 and TRBJ2-1, is as follows: EAGVTQFPSHSVIEKGQTVTLRCDPISGHDNLYWYRRVMGKEIKFLLHFVKESKQDESGMPNNRFLAERTGGTYSTLKVQPAELEDSGVYFCASSQEGGLAISYNEQFFGPGTRLTVL.

The V call is TRBV7-9, the J call TRBJ1-1; D is possibly TRBD1 (6 bases). Germline V gives CDR1 SEHNR, CDR2 FQNEAQ (reference sequence). Trimming took 3 bases from V and 2 from J, leaving 10 bases between them. This CDR3 has 14 residues. The CDR3 region has the DNA TGTGCCAGCAGCTTGACAGGCGATAACACTGAAGCTTTCTTT. Amino acid sequence: CASSLTGDNTEAFF.

The rearrangement links TRBV27 to TRBJ2-2, with a weak D call TRBD1 (5 bases). Per the germline V gene, CDR1 is MNHEY and CDR2 is SMNVEV (reference sequence). The CDR3 is 16 amino acids. V shed 3 bases and J shed 4 bases, with 15 bases lying between them. This CDR3 is CASSFPAGLGTGELFF. As DNA, the CDR3 is TGTGCCAGCAGTTTCCCGGCAGGGTTGGGCACCGGGGAGCTGTTTTTT.